This T cell receptor beta chain is drawn from a study of identical twins. Study results and caveats: For cord blood, abundant beta clonotypes had fewer insertions, unlike memory repertoires, which showed none. Out-of-frame TCR alpha sharing observed in monozygotic twins exceeded model estimates.

A single record per CDR3 protein comes from TCRdb applying MiXCR to the 5' RACE reads. The data contain about 280,000 distinct CDR3 sequences, approximately 8.5% of them singletons. The CDR3 spans 18 residues. Germline-derived CDR1 and CDR2 are DFQATT and SNEGSKA (reference sequence). J was trimmed by 5 bases and V by 0 bases; bases with no gene match: 15. Of note for this clonotype: Its antigen is still unknown.

This sample was also put to use in a study of yellow fever vaccine responses in identical twins.

Sequenced material: memory (CD45RO+) T cells sorted from blood. This receptor was identified in a young woman in good health. The rearrangement uses TRBV20-1 and TRBJ2-1; 8 bases line up with TRBD2. CDR3 DNA: TGCAGTGCTAGAGACAGTCAGCGGGAGCGCTCTCGGGACAATGAGCAGTTCTTC. Amino acids: CSARDSQRERSRDNEQFF.